This TCR beta chain came from a study of blood T cells in healthy people across ages (dated by TCRdb to 2013 to 2016). Describing the broader study: In model experiments, template switching captured about one uniquely barcoded TCR beta cDNA molecule for every two T cells. Using the same blood draw, the study looked at two additional independent replicas of 1 million unique cDNA reads for two donors, one aged 18 to 30 and the other aged 80 or older. To track age-related changes in TCR beta repertoire diversity, the study relied on deep sequencing normalized with unique cDNA molecular identifiers. The donors were split into four age groups: young (average 16 years), middle-aged (roughly 42), aged (62) and long-lived (over 75). General findings and caveats noted by the study authors: Bulk unsorted PBMC profiling prevented conclusive comparison of naive and antigen-experienced compartments. Estimates of total diversity from one million sequenced T cells were regarded as lower bounds and underestimates. There was a strong correlation between observed TCR beta diversity and the percentage of naive T cells measured by flow cytometry. Because donor CMV infection status was unknown, age-related changes in expanded clonotypes were potentially confounded. The long-lived group showed more naive CD4+ T cells, fewer expanded clones and increased TCR diversity than the aged group, suggesting age selection. As age increased, observed TCR beta diversity per million T cells dropped in a roughly linear way, and a significant reduction was already evident by age approximately 40.

For this clonotype: There is no known antigen for this receptor. No qualities accompany the bases; no much larger clone lies one base away.

From cysteine to phenylalanine, the CDR3 is 13 amino acids long. The read is trimmed to its CDR3 DNA, 39 bases read in frame from base 1. From a lookup of the germline V gene, CDR1 and CDR2 are SQVTM and ANQGSEA. Systemically healthy Caucasian individuals from Russia, approximately 39 in total and aged about 6 to 95 years, were included as donors. Approximately 10 milliliters of peripheral blood were collected from each donor into EDTA-treated Vacutainer tubes. PBMCs were isolated by Ficoll-Paque density-gradient centrifugation, with at least 6 million obtained per sample. Total RNA was extracted from PBMCs with Trizol reagent, with at least 5.5 micrograms obtained per sample. Naive CD45RAhigh/CD27high T cell percentages were measured by flow cytometry on a PBMC aliquot from every donor. The method behind the library was 5' RACE. Reads for this sample came from an Illumina HiSeq 2500. A second about 6 to 11 cycle PCR used a sample-barcoded 5' primer and a J-beta primer mix. Each TCR beta cDNA molecule received a unique molecular identifier from a template-switch 5' adaptor carrying 12 random nucleotides. At least 2.5 million CDR3-containing paired-end reads were obtained from each sample. First-strand cDNA synthesis was performed from all RNA using the Mint cDNA synthesis kit, with priming by a TRBC-specific oligonucleotide. All cDNA was treated with uracil-DNA glycosylase and then went through a first 18-cycle PCR with the universal primers M1SS and BC2_uni_R. On the authors' methods: Each sample was normalized by randomly selecting 1 million high-quality reads, each carrying a distinct molecular identifier. Reads with shared molecular identifiers were discarded instead of being binned into consensus sequences. MiTCR, set to a Q25 quality threshold and the strictest error-elimination algorithm, was used for CDR3 identification, clonotype clustering and error correction. A nonparametric unseen species model with Euler transformation was used to estimate lower-bound total TCR beta diversity. The raw public data were reprocessed by TCRdb itself: fastp quality trimming at Q25, MiXCR clonotype calling, in-frame beta chains only. Identical CDR3 protein sequences are pooled into one entry, listed with their most common genes and DNA. What appears here as the V and J calls and clone size reflects TCRdb's work, not the paper's. The sample table contains approximately 780,000 distinct CDR3 sequences; only one count was recorded for 20% to 30% of them. The ten biggest clones cover approximately 2.9% of the sample.

These data also featured in a second study, about T cells of mothers and their children. From the second report: Donors were nine systemically healthy Caucasian individuals: three mothers and their six children. cDNA synthesis used all of the extracted RNA, with 1.5 ug of RNA in each 15 ul reaction. In the second PCR, the M1S primer added sample barcodes and 2-4 random nucleotides. Over 9 million TCR beta CDR3 reads came from each mother, compared with approximately 2.8 million reads from each child. In both related and unrelated pairs, thymic selection shapes the output of TCR recombination in a similar way, with inherited differences having only a minor effect. Related mother-child pairs always showed normalized repertoire overlap that was slightly higher than in unrelated mother-child pairs, though the difference was never significant. No persistent microchimeric T cell clones were detected, at a sensitivity of roughly 100 clones per million clonotypes. Deep NGS was used in the study to compare the TCR beta repertoires of mothers and children and to look for features that separate related mother-child pairs from unrelated individuals. Mothers averaged roughly 36 +/- 4 years of age and children averaged 11 +/- 4 years. After adapter ligation with NEBNext reagents, the libraries were sequenced on Illumina HiSeq 2000 with 100+100 nt paired-end reads. To prevent cross-contamination, the mother and child libraries were prepared one month apart and sequenced in separate runs. Each donor had between about 450,000 and 2,100,000 distinct TCR beta clonotypes identified. Naive TCR beta clonotypes were estimated from low-frequency clonotypes matched to each donor's FACS-determined naive share, without sorting.

This sequence originates from a boy between 10 and 17 years old in good health. The V gene is TRBV29-1 and the J gene is TRBJ2-5; 7 bases in the junction line up with TRBD1. Near its end, the DNA agrees better with TRBJ2-7, so the J call may be wrong. Sequencing used blood. The bases are TGCAGCGTTGGGAAAGGGGGCGGGTACGAGCAGTACTTC. Translation gives CSVGKGGGYEQYF.